This TCR beta chain was captured by sequencing in a study of regulatory dendritic cells for organ transplantation. Assay used: immunoSEQ multiplex PCR; TCRdb lists only in-frame clones, some missing. The repertoire has 25,000 to 35,000 clones, 82% of them found once; the top ten carry over 0.35%. This clone was counted a single time. Its antigen is unidentified. Germline-derived CDR1 and CDR2 are SEHNR and FQNEAQ (reference sequence). The CDR3 covers 14 residues. Trimming took 5 bases from V and 1 from J, leaving 11 bases between them. Study-wide points: Of resting T cell subsets, memory CD8+ had the most alloreactive clonotypes. Mature dendritic cells appeared to drive more memory CD8+ clonal expansion than regulatory ones. Between individuals, the alloreactive memory CD8+ T cell pool differed considerably. Memory T cells were less diverse than naive, with memory CD8+ most oligoclonal.

The V call is TRBV7-9, the J call TRBJ1-1; possible D gene TRBD1, 6 bases. This receptor was identified in a human donor in good health. The sample was naive CD8+ T cells from blood. The sample's subset: CD45RA+ naive T cells. In DNA, the CDR3 is TGTGCCAGCAGCGGACAGAAGACGAACACTGAAGCTTTCTTT. Encoded protein: CASSGQKTNTEAFF.